The sample holds many counts of the clone carrying this T cell receptor beta chain. Germline CDR1 SQVTM, CDR2 ANQGSEA. Trimming took 5 bases from V and 5 from J, leaving 9 bases between them. The CDR3 is 12 residues long. The data derive from a study of beta chain features in type 1 diabetes. Every isolated RNA sample was fully reverse transcribed, so sequencing captured expressed TCRB transcripts. The method was immunoSEQ multiplex PCR; TCRdb's version includes in-frame clones alone and lacks a portion of them. The table includes approximately 90,000 clones, around 32% detected once. This chain uses TRBV29-1 with TRBJ1-4; D ambiguous. The TCR originated in a woman aged 18-29 years in good health. Sample: stem cell memory CD4+ T cells from blood. CDR3 amino acids: CSVRDFNEKLFF. The CDR3 DNA reads TGCAGCGTTCGCGACTTCAATGAAAAACTGTTTTTT.